This entry lists 7 T cell receptor beta chains sequenced from one sample in a study of blood T cell repertoires in COVID-19. Sequencing was performed with immunoSEQ multiplex PCR; in TCRdb, only in-frame clones are kept and a portion is missing. Among some 150,000 clones listed, around 90% were seen once. Sequencing was carried out using peripheral blood. The receptor source for this set is a woman aged 60-75 years with acute or convalescent COVID-19.

A few counts support this clone. This chain connects TRBV5-1 to TRBJ2-7; D call uncertain. V lost 2 bases and J 5 bases, leaving 14 bases between the germline ends. Germline V gene data show CDR1 as SGHRS and CDR2 as YFSETQ. This CDR3 comprises 14 residues. The CDR3 protein is CASSFGERPDEQYF. CDR3 sequence (DNA): TGCGCCAGCAGCTTCGGAGAAAGGCCCGACGAGCAGTACTTC.

CDR3: CASSIAGADTQYF. Here the CDR3 DNA reads TGTGCCAGTAGTATAGCCGGGGCAGATACGCAGTATTTT. This rearrangement joins TRBV19 to TRBJ2-3; D might be TRBD2 (5 bases). Trimming shortened V by 1 base and J by 4 bases, and 6 bases separated the two germline ends. Per the germline V gene, CDR1 is LNHDA and CDR2 is SQIVND (reference sequence). The CDR3 has 13 residues.

CDR3 sequence: CASSPGGGGLQETQYF. Written as DNA, the CDR3 is TGCGCCAGCAGCCCCGGTGGGGGGGGGCTCCAAGAGACCCAGTACTTC. The chain carries TRBV5-1 and TRBJ2-5; TRBD2 is a possible D gene (7 bases). V was clipped by 4 bases and J by 1 base, with 17 bases between them. Germline CDR1 reads SGHRS; CDR2 reads YFSETQ. The CDR3 is 16 amino acids.

This chain uses TRBV10-3 with TRBJ1-2; TRBD1 matches 10 bases. This CDR3 spans 14 amino acids. The trim removed 7 bases at V and 4 bases at J, leaving 6 bases unmatched. CDR1 and CDR2 from the germline V gene are ENHRY and SYGVKD. This CDR3 reads CAIMVGQGSYGYTF. The CDR3 DNA is TGTGCCATCATGGTGGGACAGGGGTCCTATGGCTACACCTTC.

A note on this clone: The conserved phenylalanine or tryptophan is not found at the CDR3 terminus, so this likely reflects a read error. The limits of the CDR3 on the DNA are not certain, so only TCRdb's listed CDR3 is given. The chain carries TRBV5-6 and TRBJ2-7; the tabulated D call, TRBD2, remains unverified against the DNA. Germline V gene lookup returns CDR1 SGHDT and CDR2 YYEEEE. The CDR3 extends over 14 residues, inclusive of both ends. This CDR3 is CASSLLGRTGEETI.

This chain connects TRBV11-2 to TRBJ2-1, with D perhaps TRBD2 (6 bases). The CDR3 is 13 residues long. Germline V gene sequence: CDR1 SGHAT, CDR2 FQNNGV. V shed 5 bases and J shed 6 bases, with 11 bases lying between them. The chain's CDR3 is CASSPASVNEQFF. The CDR3 DNA follows: TGTGCCAGCAGCCCAGCTAGCGTCAATGAGCAGTTCTTC.

The chain is built from TRBV24-1 and TRBJ1-5; D remains unclear. Germline values: CDR1 KGHDR, CDR2 SFDVKD. The CDR3 runs to 12 residues. The V end was cut by 6 bases, the J end by 4 bases, with 6 bases between. The CDR3 here is CATSRGNQPQHF. The CDR3 region has the DNA TGTGCCACCAGTCGGGGAAATCAGCCCCAGCATTTT.